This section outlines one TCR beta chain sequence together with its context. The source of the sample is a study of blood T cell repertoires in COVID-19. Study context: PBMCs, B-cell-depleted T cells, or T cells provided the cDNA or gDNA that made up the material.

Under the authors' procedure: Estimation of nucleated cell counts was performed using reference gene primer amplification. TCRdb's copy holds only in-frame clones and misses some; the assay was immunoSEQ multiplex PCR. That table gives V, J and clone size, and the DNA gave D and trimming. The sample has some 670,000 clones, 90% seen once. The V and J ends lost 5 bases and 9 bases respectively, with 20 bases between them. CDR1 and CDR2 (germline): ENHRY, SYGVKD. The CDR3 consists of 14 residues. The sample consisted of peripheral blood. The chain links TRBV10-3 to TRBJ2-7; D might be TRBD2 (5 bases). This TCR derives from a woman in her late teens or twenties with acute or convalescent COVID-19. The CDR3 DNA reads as TGTGCCATCAGTCTCGGGGTTACCCCGGATGGGCAGTACTTC. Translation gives CAISLGVTPDGQYF.